This record covers a single TCR beta chain. It lacks a known antigen. No per-base quality is available; no much larger clone lies one base away. The record originates from a study of B cell selection in AIRE deficiency (dated by TCRdb to between 2019 and 2020). About the investigation overall: A comparison of TCRbeta repertoires of sorted blood CD4+ conventional T cells and regulatory T cells was made between AIRE-deficient patients and healthy controls. The TCR-sequenced cohort comprised about 5 AIRE-deficient APECED patients and about 5 healthy control donors.

Deletion took 4 bases off V and 9 bases off J, with a span of 16 bases between the germline ends. The germline V gene sets CDR1 to SGHDN and CDR2 to FVKESK. The CDR3 holds 14 amino acids from the cysteine to the phenylalanine. This entry keeps only the CDR3 DNA: 42 bases, framed from base 1. CD4+CD25hiCD127low/negative cells were sorted as the regulatory T cell population. The control samples were obtained from healthy donors who were not related to the patients. Tconv and Treg cells for TCRbeta sequencing were sorted on a FACSAria flow cytometer. Sorted cells were collected in 5-ml round-bottom polystyrene tubes, and dry cell pellets were stored frozen at -80 degrees C prior to sequencing. TCRbeta chain sequencing was performed with the immunoSEQ platform. The original methods were these. When Treg repertoires were pooled, tens of thousands of distinct TCRbeta sequences were obtained from patients and around 1x10^5 from healthy donors. Treg TCRbeta sequences shared by two or more individuals were defined as public, and these public Treg TCRbeta sequences were subsequently searched for in Tconv repertoires. To test for differences between groups, Mann-Whitney U tests with Bonferroni-Dunn correction were run in GraphPad Prism 7.03. TCRdb took over this immuneACCESS table, retaining in-frame rearrangements with V and J assigned. Such tables are incomplete; in checked studies, under half of the missing clones stem from an unresolved V gene, and the remainder is unexplained. That table supplies the V and J calls and clone size; D and trimming were determined from the DNA. Across this sample there are 18,000 or so clones, with roughly 91% seen only once. 0.75% to 0.9% of the sample is held by the ten biggest clonotypes.

What the research found in general, with its limitations: About 33% of the Treg TCRbeta sequences shared among healthy donors were detected in patient Tconv cells, suggesting that Treg-biased clones are diverted into the Tconv compartment. Sequencing covered only TCRbeta chains, and more than 30% of shared healthy-donor Treg sequences were also present in healthy Tconv, possibly due to differing TCRalpha chains. CDR3s were shorter in shared Treg sequences, reflecting a bias toward rearrangements that have few non-templated nucleotide insertions. In AIRE-deficient patients, Tconv and Treg cells had TCRBV gene usage, CDR3 length and TCR diversity comparable to those in healthy donors. Among several thousand shared Treg TCRbeta sequences, 31.6% were found to be shared only among healthy donors and around 10% only among patients, suggesting that Treg selection is less efficient in the absence of AIRE.

This receptor was obtained from a human donor in good health. Rearrangement joined TRBV14 to TRBJ2-1, and the D gene may be TRBD2, 6 bases matching. Sequences were obtained from CD4+CD25+ Tregs sorted from PBMCs. The DNA sequence is given as TGTGCCAGCAGCCGCCTAGCCGGAGGGAGTGAGCAGTTCTTC. Its amino acids are CASSRLAGGSEQFF. With the rest looked up from the reference TRBV14 and TRBJ2-1 genes rather than sequenced, the full variable domain is EAGVTQFPSHSVIEKGQTVTLRCDPISGHDNLYWYRRVMGKEIKFLLHFVKESKQDESGMPNNRFLAERTGGTYSTLKVQPAELEDSGVYFCASSRLAGGSEQFFGPGTRLTVL.